This TCR beta chain came from a study of shared clonotypes between healthy human individuals. Study-level findings and limits: Memory subsets generally showed lower estimated richness than naive subsets.

V shed 6 bases and J shed 8 bases, with 8 bases lying between them. Germline V CDR1 and CDR2: SNHLY, FYNNEI. The CDR3 spans 11 residues. As for this clone: The target antigen is unknown. Additional DNA sequences in this sample encode the identical CDR3.

Authors' methods: ImmunoSEQ output held junction-only sequences without quality scores, so filtering differed. Profiling relied on immunoSEQ multiplex PCR, and the TCRdb table lists in-frame clones only, not all of them. V and J calls and clone size are copied from that table; D and trimming were computed from the DNA. The sample has about 1.1 million clones; approximately 80% are singletons. Those who donated were healthy HIV-negative adults, with no recent acute infections or vaccinations reported. This receptor was taken from a man aged 18 to 35 in good health. Some clones in this sample may be carry-over from other donors' samples. V and J are TRBV2 and TRBJ2-1; D gene uncertain. Sequenced sample: memory CD4+ T cells from PBMCs. Subset denoted: CD45RA-negative fraction. CDR3: CASRARDEQFF. As DNA, the CDR3 is TGTGCCAGCAGGGCTAGGGATGAGCAGTTCTTC.